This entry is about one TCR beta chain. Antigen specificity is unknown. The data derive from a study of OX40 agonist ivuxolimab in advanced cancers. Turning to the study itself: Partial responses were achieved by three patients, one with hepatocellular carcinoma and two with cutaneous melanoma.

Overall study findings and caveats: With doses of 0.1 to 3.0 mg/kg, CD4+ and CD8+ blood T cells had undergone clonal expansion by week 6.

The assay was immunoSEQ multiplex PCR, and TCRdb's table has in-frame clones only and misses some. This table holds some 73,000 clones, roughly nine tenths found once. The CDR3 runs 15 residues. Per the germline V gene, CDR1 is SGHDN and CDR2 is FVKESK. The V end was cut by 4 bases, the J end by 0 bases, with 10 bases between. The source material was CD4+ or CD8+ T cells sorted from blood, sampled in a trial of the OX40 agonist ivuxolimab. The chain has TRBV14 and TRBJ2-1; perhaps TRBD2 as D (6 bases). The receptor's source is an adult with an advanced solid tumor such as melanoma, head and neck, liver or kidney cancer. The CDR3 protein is CASSRSGGSYNEQFF. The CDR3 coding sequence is TGTGCCAGCAGCCGTAGCGGCGGCTCCTACAATGAGCAGTTCTTC.